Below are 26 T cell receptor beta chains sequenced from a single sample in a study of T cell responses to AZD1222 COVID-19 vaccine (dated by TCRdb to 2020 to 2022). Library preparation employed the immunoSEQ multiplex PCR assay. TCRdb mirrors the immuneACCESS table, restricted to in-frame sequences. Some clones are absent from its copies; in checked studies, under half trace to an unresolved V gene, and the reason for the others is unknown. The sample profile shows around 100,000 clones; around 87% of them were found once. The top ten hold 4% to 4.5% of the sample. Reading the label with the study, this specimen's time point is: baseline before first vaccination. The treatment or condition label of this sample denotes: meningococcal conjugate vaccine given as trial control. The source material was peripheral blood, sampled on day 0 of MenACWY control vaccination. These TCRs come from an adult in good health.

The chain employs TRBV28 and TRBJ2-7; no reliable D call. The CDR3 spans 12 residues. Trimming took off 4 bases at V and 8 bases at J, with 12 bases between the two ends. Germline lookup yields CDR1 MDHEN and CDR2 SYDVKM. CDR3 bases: TGTGCCAGCAGTTCCGATCCAGGAAAGCAGTACTTC. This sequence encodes CASSSDPGKQYF.

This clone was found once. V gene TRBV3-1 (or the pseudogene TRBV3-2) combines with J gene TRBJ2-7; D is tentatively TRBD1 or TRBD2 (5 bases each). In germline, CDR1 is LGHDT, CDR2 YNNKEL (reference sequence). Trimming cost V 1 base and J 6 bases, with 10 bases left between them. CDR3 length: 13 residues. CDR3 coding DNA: TGTGCCAGCAGCCAAGGGTCTGGGGGCGAGCAGTACTTC. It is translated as CASSQGSGGEQYF.

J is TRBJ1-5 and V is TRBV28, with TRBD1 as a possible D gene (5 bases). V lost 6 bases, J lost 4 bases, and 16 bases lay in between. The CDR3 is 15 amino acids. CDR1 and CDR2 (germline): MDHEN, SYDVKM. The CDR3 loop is CASSHRAGTNQPQHF. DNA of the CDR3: TGTGCCAGCAGCCATCGGGCAGGGACGAATCAGCCCCAGCATTTT. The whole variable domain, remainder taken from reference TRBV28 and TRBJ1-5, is DVKVTQSSRYLVKRTGEKVFLECVQDMDHENMFWYRQDPGLGLRLIYFSYDVKMKEKGDIPEGYSVSREKKERFSLILESASTNQTSMYLCASSHRAGTNQPQHFGDGTRLSIL.

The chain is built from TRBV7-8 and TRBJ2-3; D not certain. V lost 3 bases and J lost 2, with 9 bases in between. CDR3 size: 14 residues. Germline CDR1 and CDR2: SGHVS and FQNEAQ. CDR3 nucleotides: TGTGCCAGCAGCTTTGGAGTGGACACAGATACGCAGTATTTT. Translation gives CASSFGVDTDTQYF.

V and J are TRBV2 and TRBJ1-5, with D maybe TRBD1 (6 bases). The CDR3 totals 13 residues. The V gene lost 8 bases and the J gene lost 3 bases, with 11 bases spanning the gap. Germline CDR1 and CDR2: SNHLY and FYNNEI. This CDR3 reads CASSRDTNQPQHF. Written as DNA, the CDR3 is TGTGCCAGCTCCCGGGACACCAATCAGCCCCAGCATTTT.

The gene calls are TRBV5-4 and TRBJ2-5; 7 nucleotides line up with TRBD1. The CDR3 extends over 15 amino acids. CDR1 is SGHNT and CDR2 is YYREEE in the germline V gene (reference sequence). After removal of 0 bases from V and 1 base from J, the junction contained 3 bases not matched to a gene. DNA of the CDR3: TGTGCCAGCAGCTTGGTCGGGACAGCCCAAGAGACCCAGTACTTC. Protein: CASSLVGTAQETQYF.

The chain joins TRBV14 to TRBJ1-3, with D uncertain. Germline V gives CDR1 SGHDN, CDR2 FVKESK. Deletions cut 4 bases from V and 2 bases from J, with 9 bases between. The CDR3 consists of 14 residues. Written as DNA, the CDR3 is TGTGCCAGCAGCCCATCGGGGACTGGAAACACCATATATTTT. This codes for CASSPSGTGNTIYF.

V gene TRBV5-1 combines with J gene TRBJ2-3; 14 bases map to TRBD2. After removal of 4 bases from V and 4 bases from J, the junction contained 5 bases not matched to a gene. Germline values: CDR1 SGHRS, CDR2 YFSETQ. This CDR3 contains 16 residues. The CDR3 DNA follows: TGCGCCAGCAGCGTGGGACTAGCGGGGGAGGCAGATACGCAGTATTTT. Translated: CASSVGLAGEADTQYF.

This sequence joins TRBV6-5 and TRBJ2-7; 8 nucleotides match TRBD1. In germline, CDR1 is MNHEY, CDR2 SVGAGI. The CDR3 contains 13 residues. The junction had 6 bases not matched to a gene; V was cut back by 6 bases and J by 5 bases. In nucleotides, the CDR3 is TGTGCCAGCAGACGACAGGGGAGGCACGAGCAGTACTTC. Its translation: CASRRQGRHEQYF.

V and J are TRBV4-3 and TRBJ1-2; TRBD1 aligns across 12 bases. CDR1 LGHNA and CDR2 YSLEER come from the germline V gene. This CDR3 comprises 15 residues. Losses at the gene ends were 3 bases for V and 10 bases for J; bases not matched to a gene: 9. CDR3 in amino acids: CASSHGTGGVGDYTF. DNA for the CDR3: TGCGCCAGCAGCCACGGGACAGGGGGCGTAGGAGACTACACCTTC.

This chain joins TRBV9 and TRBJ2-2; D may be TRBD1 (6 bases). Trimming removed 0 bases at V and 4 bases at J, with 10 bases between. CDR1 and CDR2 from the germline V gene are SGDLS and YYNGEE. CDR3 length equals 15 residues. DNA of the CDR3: TGTGCCAGCAGCGTAGACAGGGTGGGCACCGGGGAGCTGTTTTTT. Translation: CASSVDRVGTGELFF.

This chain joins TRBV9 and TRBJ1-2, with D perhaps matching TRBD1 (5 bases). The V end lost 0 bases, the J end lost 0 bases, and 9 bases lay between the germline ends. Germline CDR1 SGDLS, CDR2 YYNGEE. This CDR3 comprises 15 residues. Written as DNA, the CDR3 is TGTGCCAGCAGCGTAGGTATAGGGGCTAACTATGGCTACACCTTC. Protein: CASSVGIGANYGYTF.

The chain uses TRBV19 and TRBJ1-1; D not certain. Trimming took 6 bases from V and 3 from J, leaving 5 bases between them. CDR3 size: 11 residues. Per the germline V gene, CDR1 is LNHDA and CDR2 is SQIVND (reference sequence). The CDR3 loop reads CASRTHTEAFF. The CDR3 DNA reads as TGTGCCAGTAGGACTCACACTGAAGCTTTCTTT.

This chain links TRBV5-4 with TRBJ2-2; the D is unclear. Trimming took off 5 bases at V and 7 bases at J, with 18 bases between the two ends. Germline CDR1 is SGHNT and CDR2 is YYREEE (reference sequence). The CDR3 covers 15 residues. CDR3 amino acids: CASRNRTVPHGELFF. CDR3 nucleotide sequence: TGTGCCAGCAGGAACCGGACGGTCCCCCACGGGGAGCTGTTTTTT.

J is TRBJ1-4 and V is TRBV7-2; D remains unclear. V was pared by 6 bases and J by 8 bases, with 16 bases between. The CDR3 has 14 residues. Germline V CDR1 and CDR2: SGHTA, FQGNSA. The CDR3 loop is CASRPAGPGEKLFF. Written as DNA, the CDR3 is TGTGCCAGCAGGCCCGCCGGGCCTGGGGAAAAACTGTTTTTT.

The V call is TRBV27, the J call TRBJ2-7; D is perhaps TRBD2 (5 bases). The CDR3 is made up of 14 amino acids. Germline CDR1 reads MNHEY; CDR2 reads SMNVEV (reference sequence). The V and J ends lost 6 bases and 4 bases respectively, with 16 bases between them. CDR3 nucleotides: TGTGCCAGCAGCCCCTCGGGAATAAATTACGAGCAGTACTTC. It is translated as CASSPSGINYEQYF.

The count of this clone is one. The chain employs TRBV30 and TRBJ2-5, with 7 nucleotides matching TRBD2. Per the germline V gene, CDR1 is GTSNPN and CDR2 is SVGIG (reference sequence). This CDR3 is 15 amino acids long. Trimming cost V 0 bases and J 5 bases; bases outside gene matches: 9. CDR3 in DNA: TGTGCCTGGAGTGTGGGGGGGATAGGGCTGGAGACCCAGTACTTC. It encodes CAWSVGGIGLETQYF. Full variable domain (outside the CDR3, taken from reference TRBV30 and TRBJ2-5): SQTIHQWPATLVQPVGSPLSLECTVEGTSNPNLYWYRQAAGRGLQLLFYSVGIGQISSEVPQNLSASRPQDRQFILSSKKLLLSDSGFYLCAWSVGGIGLETQYFGPGTRLLVL.

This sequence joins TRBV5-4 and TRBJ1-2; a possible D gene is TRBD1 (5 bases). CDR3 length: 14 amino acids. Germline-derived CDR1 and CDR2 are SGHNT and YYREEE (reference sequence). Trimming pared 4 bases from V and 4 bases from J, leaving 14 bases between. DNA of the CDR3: TGTGCCAGCAGCGCGGGACCGAGCGGCTATGGCTACACCTTC. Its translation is CASSAGPSGYGYTF.

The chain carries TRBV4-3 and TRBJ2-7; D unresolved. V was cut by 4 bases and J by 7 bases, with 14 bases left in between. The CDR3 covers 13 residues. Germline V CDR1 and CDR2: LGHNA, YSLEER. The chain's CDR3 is CASSPEAYWEQYF. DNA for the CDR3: TGCGCCAGCAGCCCTGAGGCATACTGGGAGCAGTACTTC.

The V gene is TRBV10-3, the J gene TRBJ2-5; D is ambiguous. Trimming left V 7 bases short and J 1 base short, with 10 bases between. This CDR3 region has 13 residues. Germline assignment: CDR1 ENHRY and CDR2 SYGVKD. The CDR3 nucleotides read TGTGCCATCAAGACGGAACCCCAAGAGACCCAGTACTTC. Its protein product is CAIKTEPQETQYF.

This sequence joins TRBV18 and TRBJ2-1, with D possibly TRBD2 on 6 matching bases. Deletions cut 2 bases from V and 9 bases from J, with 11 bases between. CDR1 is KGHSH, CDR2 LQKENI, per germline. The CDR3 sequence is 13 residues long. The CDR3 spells CASSPTGGSEQFF. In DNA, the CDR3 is TGTGCCAGCTCACCAACAGGAGGGTCTGAGCAGTTCTTC.

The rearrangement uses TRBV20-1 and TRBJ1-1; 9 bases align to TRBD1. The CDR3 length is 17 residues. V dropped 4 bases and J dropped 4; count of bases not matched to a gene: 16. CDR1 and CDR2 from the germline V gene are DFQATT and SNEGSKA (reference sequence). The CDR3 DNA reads TGCAGTGCTACTGAACTGGGACAGGGTGGCGATGGCACTGAAGCTTTCTTT. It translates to CSATELGQGGDGTEAFF.

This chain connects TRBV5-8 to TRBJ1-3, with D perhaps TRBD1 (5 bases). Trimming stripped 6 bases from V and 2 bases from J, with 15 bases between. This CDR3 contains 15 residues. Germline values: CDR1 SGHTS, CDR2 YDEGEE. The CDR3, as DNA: TGTGCCAGCACCATCGGAGTGGGGCCTGGAAACACCATATATTTT. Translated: CASTIGVGPGNTIYF.

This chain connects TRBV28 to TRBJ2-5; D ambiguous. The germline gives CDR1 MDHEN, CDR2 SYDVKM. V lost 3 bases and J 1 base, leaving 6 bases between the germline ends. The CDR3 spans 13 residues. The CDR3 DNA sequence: TGTGCCAGCAGTTTGCCCAGCCAAGAGACCCAGTACTTC. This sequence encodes CASSLPSQETQYF.

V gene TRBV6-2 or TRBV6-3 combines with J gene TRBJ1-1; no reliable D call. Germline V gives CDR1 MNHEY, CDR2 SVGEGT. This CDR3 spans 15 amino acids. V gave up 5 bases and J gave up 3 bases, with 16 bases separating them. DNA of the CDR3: TGTGCCAGCAGTCCGCTTGGGGTCGGGGACACTGAAGCTTTCTTT. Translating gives CASSPLGVGDTEAFF.

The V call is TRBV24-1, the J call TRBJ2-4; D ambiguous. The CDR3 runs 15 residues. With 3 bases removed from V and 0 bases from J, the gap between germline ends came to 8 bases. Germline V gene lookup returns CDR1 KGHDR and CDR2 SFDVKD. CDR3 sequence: CATSDRRLAKNIQYF. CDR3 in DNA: TGTGCCACCAGTGATAGGAGACTAGCCAAAAACATTCAGTACTTC.